This passage covers 21 T cell receptor beta chains from one sample sequenced in a study of cytomegalovirus exposure and HLA in healthy donors. Primers included in the PCR were 60 Vbeta and 13 Jbeta primers. TCRdb's table, derived via immunoSEQ multiplex PCR, lists solely in-frame clones and lacks some. The table includes approximately 110,000 clones, about 73% detected once. Sequenced material: PBMCs. The receptors stem from a woman aged 45 to 65 in good health and CMV-seropositive.

This sequence joins TRBV6-5 and TRBJ1-2; the D is unclear. From germline, CDR1 is MNHEY and CDR2 SVGAGI. The germline V and J ends were trimmed by 6 bases and 6 bases, with 20 bases remaining between them. This CDR3 contains 15 residues. CDR3 bases: TGTGCCAGCAGGCATGAGCCTTTATCTATTGATGGCTACACCTTC. This codes for CASRHEPLSIDGYTF.

The chain couples TRBV10-2 to TRBJ1-2; TRBD1 is a possible D gene (6 bases). This CDR3 has 13 amino acids. V was clipped by 8 bases and J by 2 bases, with 12 bases between them. Germline CDR1 reads WSHSY; CDR2 reads SAAADI. The CDR3 region has the DNA TGCGCCAGCGGGTTTACAGGGAACTATGGCTACACCTTC. Residues: CASGFTGNYGYTF.

The CDR3 loop reads CASSSGTGTEAFF. The CDR3 nucleotides are TGCGCCAGCAGTTCGGGGACAGGGACTGAAGCTTTCTTT. The V and J genes are TRBV5-1 and TRBJ1-1, with 9 bases lining up with TRBD1. Per germline, CDR1 SGHRS and CDR2 YFSETQ. J lost 5 bases, V lost 5 bases, and 4 bases had no gene match. The CDR3 is 13 amino acids.

The V call is TRBV11-1, the J call TRBJ2-5, with 7 positions matching TRBD1. V dropped 4 bases and J dropped 3; count of bases not matched to a gene: 8. The length of the CDR3 is 15 residues. Germline loops: CDR1 SGHAT, CDR2 FQDESV (reference sequence). CDR3 nucleotides: TGTGCCAGCAGCTCGAGGGGGCACGGAGAAGAGACCCAGTACTTC. As protein: CASSSRGHGEETQYF.

The genes are TRBV7-2 and TRBJ2-1; TRBD2 matches 12 bases. Germline V CDR1 and CDR2: SGHTA, FQGNSA. V was pared by 6 bases and J by 7 bases, with 10 bases of the junction left unmatched. The CDR3 totals 16 residues. The CDR3 DNA reads as TGTGCCAGCAGAGTTTCTAGCGGGGGGGCCGTAAATGAGCAGTTCTTC. The encoded protein is CASRVSSGGAVNEQFF.

The chain is built from TRBV5-6 and TRBJ1-2, with 8 positions matching TRBD1. The CDR3 length is 14 residues. Losses at the gene ends were 4 bases for V and 8 bases for J; bases not matched to a gene: 10. Germline CDR1 SGHDT, CDR2 YYEEEE. The CDR3 DNA follows: TGTGCCAGCAGCCCAGCAGGGGGCGCGAGCGGCTACACCTTC. It encodes CASSPAGGASGYTF.

The V and J genes are TRBV18 and TRBJ1-5, with D possibly being TRBD1 (5 bases). This CDR3 has 16 residues. Germline CDR1 and CDR2: KGHSH and LQKENI. V was shortened by 6 bases and J by 1 base, with 16 bases between the two germline ends. As DNA, the CDR3 is TGTGCCAGCTCCGCCCGGACAACGTACAGCAATCAGCCCCAGCATTTT. Its translation: CASSARTTYSNQPQHF.

In the case of this clone: The sample contains more than one DNA sequence encoding this CDR3. CDR3 nucleotide sequence: TGCAGCGTTGTTGGGACAGGGGAAGAGGGTCCCTATGGCTACACCTTC. This encodes CSVVGTGEEGPYGYTF. The chain couples TRBV29-1 to TRBJ1-2, with 10 bases lining up with TRBD1. Germline V CDR1 and CDR2: SQVTM, ANQGSEA. The CDR3 runs 16 residues. V lost 4 bases and J lost 4; bases outside the gene matches: 12. The full variable domain, its missing parts supplied by reference TRBV29-1 and TRBJ1-2, is SAVISQKPSRDICQRGTSLTIQCQVDSQVTMMFWYRQQPGQSLTLIATANQGSEATYESGFVIDKFPISRPNLTFSTLTVSNMSPEDSSIYLCSVVGTGEEGPYGYTFGSGTRLTVV.

This chain joins TRBV12-5 and TRBJ2-1; D is ambiguous. The V gene lost 7 bases and the J gene lost 0 bases, with 4 bases spanning the gap. The CDR3 is made up of 12 amino acids. Germline loops: CDR1 LGHNT, CDR2 FRNRAP. The CDR3 DNA reads TGTGCTAGTGTCGGCTCCTACAATGAGCAGTTCTTC. This translates into CASVGSYNEQFF. The variable domain in full, with the rest retrieved from reference TRBV12-5 and TRBJ2-1, is DARVTQTPRHKVTEMGQEVTMRCQPILGHNTVFWYRQTMMQGLELLAYFRNRAPLDDSGMPKDRFSAEMPDATLATLKIQPSEPRDSAVYFCASVGSYNEQFFGPGTRLTVL.

The chain recombines TRBV9 with TRBJ2-3; 8 bases agree with TRBD2. The CDR3 covers 15 residues. J gave up 6 bases and V 0 bases, and 6 bases lay outside the gene matches. CDR1 is SGDLS, CDR2 YYNGEE, per germline. This chain's CDR3 is CASSVEPGGPDTQYF. CDR3 nucleotides: TGTGCCAGCAGCGTAGAACCGGGGGGGCCGGATACGCAGTATTTT.

The genes are TRBV2 and TRBJ1-4, with D possibly being TRBD1 (5 bases). Germline assignment: CDR1 SNHLY and CDR2 FYNNEI. CDR3 length equals 14 residues. Trimming stripped 3 bases from V and 5 bases from J, with 10 bases between. This CDR3 is CASSDRVVNEKLFF. The CDR3 DNA reads TGTGCCAGCAGTGACAGGGTGGTGAATGAAAAACTGTTTTTT. Full variable domain (remainder filled in from reference TRBV2 and TRBJ1-4): EPEVTQTPSHQVTQMGQEVILRCVPISNHLYFYWYRQILGQKVEFLVSFYNNEISEKSEIFDDQFSVERPDGSNFTLKIRSTKLEDSAMYFCASSDRVVNEKLFFGSGTQLSVL.

This chain uses TRBV19 with TRBJ1-5; D perhaps matches TRBD1 (6 bases). V was cut by 6 bases and J by 3 bases, with 21 bases left in between. Germline V gene sequence: CDR1 LNHDA, CDR2 SQIVND (reference sequence). This CDR3 is 17 amino acids long. CDR3: CASSAQLGGAINQPQHF. The CDR3 region has the DNA TGTGCCAGTAGCGCTCAGTTGGGGGGGGCGATCAATCAGCCCCAGCATTTT.

This sequence joins TRBV11-2 and TRBJ1-5; a possible D gene is TRBD1 (6 bases). There are 17 residues in the CDR3. V dropped 4 bases and J dropped 5 bases, with 21 bases sitting between them. The germline gives CDR1 SGHAT, CDR2 FQNNGV. In DNA form, the CDR3 reads TGTGCCAGCAGCTGGGGGACACGGACCGGTCGGGATCAGCCCCAGCATTTT. Amino acid sequence: CASSWGTRTGRDQPQHF.

V usage is TRBV21-1 and J usage is TRBJ1-5; TRBD1 reflects the table's D call only, with no check against the DNA. TRBV21-1 is reported as a pseudogene. The CDR3 runs 17 residues. In DNA, the CDR3 is TGTGCCAGCAGCAAAGATCCAGGCGAATTCGGCAATCAGCCCCAGCATTTT. This sequence encodes CASSKDPGEFGNQPQHF.

V usage is TRBV6-4 and J usage is TRBJ2-1; D remains unclear. The V end was cut by 3 bases, the J end by 0 bases, with 6 bases between. The germline V gene has CDR1 MRHNA and CDR2 SNTAGT. The CDR3 has 14 amino acids. As DNA, the CDR3 is TGTGCCAGCAGTGAAGCCTTCTCCTACAATGAGCAGTTCTTC. Translated: CASSEAFSYNEQFF.

This chain uses TRBV4-1 with TRBJ2-2, with D unclear. The germline V gene encodes CDR1 MGHRA and CDR2 YSYEKL. The CDR3 is 16 amino acids. The V and J ends lost 0 bases and 4 bases respectively, with 12 bases between them. The CDR3: CASSQEGAPFTGELFF. In DNA, the CDR3 is TGCGCCAGCAGCCAAGAGGGCGCTCCGTTCACCGGGGAGCTGTTTTTT.

The chain carries TRBV7-6 and TRBJ2-7, with a possible D match to TRBD1 (8 bases). Germline loops: CDR1 SGHVS, CDR2 FNYEAQ. The CDR3 extends over 19 amino acids. The V and J ends lost 2 bases and 1 base respectively, with 24 bases between them. The CDR3 sequence: CASSLLPTGDAGESYEQYF. CDR3 coding DNA: TGTGCCAGCAGCTTATTACCGACAGGGGACGCGGGGGAATCCTACGAGCAGTACTTC.

V is TRBV6-1 and J is TRBJ2-3; 7 bases agree with TRBD2. This CDR3 comprises 15 residues. In germline, CDR1 is MNHNS, CDR2 SASEGT. Trimming cost V 6 bases and J 2 bases; bases outside gene matches: 8. This CDR3 reads CASRGGRDYTDTQYF. The CDR3, as DNA: TGTGCCAGCAGGGGCGGCAGGGACTACACAGATACGCAGTATTTT.

The chain combines TRBV9 with TRBJ2-3; TRBD2 matches 12 bases. The germline V gene has CDR1 SGDLS and CDR2 YYNGEE. Germline trimming cut 3 bases from V and 6 bases from J; bases unmatched to any gene: 14. The length of the CDR3 is 18 residues. Here the CDR3 DNA reads TGTGCCAGCAGCGAATCCCCGGGACTAGCGGGTTGGGGGGATACGCAGTATTTT. This encodes CASSESPGLAGWGDTQYF. Looking up the rest from reference TRBV9 and TRBJ2-3 gives the full variable domain: DSGVTQTPKHLITATGQRVTLRCSPRSGDLSVYWYQQSLDQGLQFLIQYYNGEERAKGNILERFSAQQFPDLHSELNLSSLELGDSALYFCASSESPGLAGWGDTQYFGPGTRLTVL.

This chain uses TRBV29-1 with TRBJ1-2; no definite D call. Germline values: CDR1 SQVTM, CDR2 ANQGSEA. V lost 6 bases, J lost 6 bases, and 17 bases lay in between. This CDR3 region has 13 residues. The CDR3 DNA follows: TGCAGCGTCCCTGGACTCGGATCGCATGGCTACACCTTC. Translating it yields CSVPGLGSHGYTF.

The rearrangement uses TRBV19 and TRBJ2-2; possible D gene TRBD2, 6 bases. Looked up from germline, CDR1 is LNHDA and CDR2 is SQIVND (reference sequence). The CDR3 totals 14 residues. V was pared by 3 bases and J by 3 bases, with 8 bases between. The CDR3 spells CASSMEGYTGELFF. The CDR3 DNA reads as TGTGCCAGTAGTATGGAGGGGTACACCGGGGAGCTGTTTTTT.